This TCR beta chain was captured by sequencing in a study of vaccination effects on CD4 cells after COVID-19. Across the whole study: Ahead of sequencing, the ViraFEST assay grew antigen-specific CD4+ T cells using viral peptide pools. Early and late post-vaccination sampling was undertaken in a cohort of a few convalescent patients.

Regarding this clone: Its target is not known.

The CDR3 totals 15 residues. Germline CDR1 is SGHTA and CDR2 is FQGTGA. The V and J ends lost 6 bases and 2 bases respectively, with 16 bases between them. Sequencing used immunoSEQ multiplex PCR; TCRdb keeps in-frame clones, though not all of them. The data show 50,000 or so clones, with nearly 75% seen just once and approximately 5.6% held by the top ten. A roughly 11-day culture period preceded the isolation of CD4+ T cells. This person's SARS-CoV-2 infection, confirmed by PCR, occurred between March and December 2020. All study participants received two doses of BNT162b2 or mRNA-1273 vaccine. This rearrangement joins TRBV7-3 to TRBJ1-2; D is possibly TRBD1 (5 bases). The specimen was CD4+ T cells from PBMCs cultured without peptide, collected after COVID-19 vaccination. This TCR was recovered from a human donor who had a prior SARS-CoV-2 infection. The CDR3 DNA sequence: TGTGCCAGCAGTCCGGGACGGGGGGGAAACTATGGCTACACCTTC. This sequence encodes CASSPGRGGNYGYTF. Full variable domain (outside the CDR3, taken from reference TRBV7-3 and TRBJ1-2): GAGVSQTPSNKVTEKGKYVELRCDPISGHTALYWYRQSLGQGPEFLIYFQGTGAADDSGLPNDRFFAVRPEGSVSTLKIQRTERGDSAVYLCASSPGRGGNYGYTFGSGTRLTVV.